This T cell receptor (beta chain) was documented in a study of OX40 agonist ivuxolimab in advanced cancers. Study-level findings and limits: Some patients who did not respond also had low normalized T-cell clonal expansion. Doses of 0.1 to 3.0 mg/kg were accompanied by clonal expansion of CD4+ and CD8+ blood T cells by week 6.

V dropped 2 bases and J dropped 4; count of bases not matched to a gene: 3. This CDR3 contains 15 residues. The repertoire was sequenced with immunoSEQ multiplex PCR; TCRdb's copy has only in-frame clones and lacks some. The sample shows 83,000 or so clones, 90% of them seen only once. Remarks on this clone: The antigen remains unidentified.

V usage is TRBV6-7 and J usage is TRBJ2-1; 9 nucleotides agree with TRBD2. TRBV6-7 is an open reading frame whose function is uncertain. This receptor was identified in an adult with an advanced solid tumor such as melanoma, head and neck, liver or kidney cancer. The specimen comprised CD4+ or CD8+ T cells sorted from blood, sampled in a trial of the OX40 agonist ivuxolimab. For the CDR3, the DNA is TGTGCCAGCAGTTACGGCGGGGGGGGGTACAATGAGCAGTTCTTC. It specifies CASSYGGGGYNEQFF.